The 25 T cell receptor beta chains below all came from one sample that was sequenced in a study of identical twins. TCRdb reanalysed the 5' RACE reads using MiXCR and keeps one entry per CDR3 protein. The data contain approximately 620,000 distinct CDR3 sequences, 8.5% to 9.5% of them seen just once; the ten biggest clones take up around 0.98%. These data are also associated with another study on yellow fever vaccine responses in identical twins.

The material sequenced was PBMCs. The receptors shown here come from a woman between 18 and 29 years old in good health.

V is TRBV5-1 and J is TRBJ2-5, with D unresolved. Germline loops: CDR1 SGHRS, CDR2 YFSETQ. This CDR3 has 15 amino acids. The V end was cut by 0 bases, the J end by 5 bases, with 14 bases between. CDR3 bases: TGCGCCAGCAGCTTGGAGGCAGGAGTGGGGGAGACCCAGTACTTC. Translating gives CASSLEAGVGETQYF. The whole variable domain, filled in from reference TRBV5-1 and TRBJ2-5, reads KAGVTQTPRYLIKTRGQQVTLSCSPISGHRSVSWYQQTPGQGLQFLFEYFSETQRNKGNFPGRFSGRQFSNSRSEMNVSTLELGDSALYLCASSLEAGVGETQYFGPGTRLLVL.

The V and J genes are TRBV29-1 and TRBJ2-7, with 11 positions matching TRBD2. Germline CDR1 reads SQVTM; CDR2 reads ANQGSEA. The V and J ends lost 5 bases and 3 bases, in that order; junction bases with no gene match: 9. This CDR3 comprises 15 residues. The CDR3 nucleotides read TGCAGCGTTCTGAGACTAGCGGGAACTAGCTACGAGCAGTACTTC. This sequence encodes CSVLRLAGTSYEQYF.

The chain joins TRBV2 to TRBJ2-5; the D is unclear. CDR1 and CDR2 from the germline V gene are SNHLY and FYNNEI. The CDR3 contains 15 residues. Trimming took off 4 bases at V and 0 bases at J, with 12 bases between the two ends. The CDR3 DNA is TGTGCCAGCAGTGCGCCAACAGAGTACCAAGAGACCCAGTACTTC. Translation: CASSAPTEYQETQYF.

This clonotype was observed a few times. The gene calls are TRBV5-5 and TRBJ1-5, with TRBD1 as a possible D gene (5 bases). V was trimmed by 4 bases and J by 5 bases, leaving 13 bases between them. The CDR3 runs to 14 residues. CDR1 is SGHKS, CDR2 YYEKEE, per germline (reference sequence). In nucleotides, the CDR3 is TGTGCCAGCAGCCAGGGCAGGGCGGATCAGCCCCAGCATTTT. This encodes CASSQGRADQPQHF.

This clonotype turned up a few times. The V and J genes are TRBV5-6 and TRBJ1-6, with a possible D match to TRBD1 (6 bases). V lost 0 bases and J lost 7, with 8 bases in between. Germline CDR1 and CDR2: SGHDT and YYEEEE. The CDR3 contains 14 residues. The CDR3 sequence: CASSLAQGNSPLHF. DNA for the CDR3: TGTGCCAGCAGCTTGGCTCAGGGGAATTCACCCCTCCACTTT.

The CDR3 region is CASSQPPIGYTF. The CDR3 nucleotides are TGTGCCAGCAGTCAACCCCCCATAGGCTACACCTTC. The rearrangement links TRBV6-5 to TRBJ1-2, with D unresolved. Germline values: CDR1 MNHEY, CDR2 SVGAGI. The CDR3 is 12 residues long. V lost 5 bases and J lost 8, with 12 bases in between.

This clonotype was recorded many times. The CDR3 nucleotides read TGTGCCAGCAGCGCCCGGGACTACTCCTACGAGCAGTACTTC. Its protein product is CASSARDYSYEQYF. This rearrangement joins TRBV12-3 or TRBV12-4 to TRBJ2-7, with 7 positions matching TRBD2. With V trimmed by 6 bases and J by 0 bases, 5 bases remained unmatched. This CDR3 contains 14 residues.

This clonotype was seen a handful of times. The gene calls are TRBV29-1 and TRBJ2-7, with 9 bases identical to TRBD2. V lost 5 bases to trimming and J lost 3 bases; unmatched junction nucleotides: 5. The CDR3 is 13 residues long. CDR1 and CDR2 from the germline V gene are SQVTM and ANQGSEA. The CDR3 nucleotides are TGCAGCGTTCCTAGCGGGAACGACTACGAGCAGTACTTC. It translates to CSVPSGNDYEQYF.

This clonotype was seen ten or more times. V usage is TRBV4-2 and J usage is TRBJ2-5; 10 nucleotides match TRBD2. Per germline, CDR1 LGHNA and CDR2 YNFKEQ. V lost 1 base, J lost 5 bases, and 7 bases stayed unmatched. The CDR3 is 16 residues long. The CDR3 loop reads CASSQGLAGVWETQYF. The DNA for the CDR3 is TGTGCCAGCAGCCAAGGTCTAGCGGGAGTATGGGAGACCCAGTACTTC.

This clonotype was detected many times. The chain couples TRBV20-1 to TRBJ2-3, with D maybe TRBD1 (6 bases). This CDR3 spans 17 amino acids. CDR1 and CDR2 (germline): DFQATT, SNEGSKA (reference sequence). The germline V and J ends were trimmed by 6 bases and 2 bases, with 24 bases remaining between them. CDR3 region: CSAPGALDRPNTDTQYF. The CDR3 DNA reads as TGCAGTGCCCCAGGGGCCCTAGATCGCCCGAACACAGATACGCAGTATTTT.

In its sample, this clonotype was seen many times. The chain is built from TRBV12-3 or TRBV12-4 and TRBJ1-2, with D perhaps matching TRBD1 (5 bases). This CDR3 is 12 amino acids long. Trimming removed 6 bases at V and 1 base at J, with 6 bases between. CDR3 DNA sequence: TGTGCCAGCAGCAGGGATAACTATGGCTACACCTTC. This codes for CASSRDNYGYTF.

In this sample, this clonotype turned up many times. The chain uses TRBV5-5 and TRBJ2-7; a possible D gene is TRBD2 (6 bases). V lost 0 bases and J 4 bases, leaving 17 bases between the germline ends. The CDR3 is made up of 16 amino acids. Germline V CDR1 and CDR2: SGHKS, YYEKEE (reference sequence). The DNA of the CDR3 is TGTGCCAGCAGCTTGGATTTAGCGGATATAAATTACGAGCAGTACTTC. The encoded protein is CASSLDLADINYEQYF. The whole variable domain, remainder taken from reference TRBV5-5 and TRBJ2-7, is DAGVTQSPTHLIKTRGQQVTLRCSPISGHKSVSWYQQVLGQGPQFIFQYYEKEERGRGNFPDRFSARQFPNYSSELNVNALLLGDSALYLCASSLDLADINYEQYFGPGTRLTVT.

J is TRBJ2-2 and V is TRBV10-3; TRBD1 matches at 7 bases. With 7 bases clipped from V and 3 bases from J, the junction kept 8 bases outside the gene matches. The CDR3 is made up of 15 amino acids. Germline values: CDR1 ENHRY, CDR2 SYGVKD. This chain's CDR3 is CAIKSDREDTGELFF. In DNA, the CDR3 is TGTGCCATCAAATCAGACAGGGAAGACACCGGGGAGCTGTTTTTT.

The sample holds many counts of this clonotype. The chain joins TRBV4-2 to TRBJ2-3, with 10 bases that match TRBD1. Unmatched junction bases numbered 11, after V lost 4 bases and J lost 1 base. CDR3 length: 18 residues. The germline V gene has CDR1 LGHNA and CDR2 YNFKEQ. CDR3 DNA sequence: TGTGCCAGCAGCCGCAAACCGGGACAGGGGTTGCGCACAGATACGCAGTATTTT. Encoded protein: CASSRKPGQGLRTDTQYF.

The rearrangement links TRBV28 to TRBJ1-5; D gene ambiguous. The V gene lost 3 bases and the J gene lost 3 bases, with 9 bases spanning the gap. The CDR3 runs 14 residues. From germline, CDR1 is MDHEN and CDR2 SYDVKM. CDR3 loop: CASSFLDANQPQHF. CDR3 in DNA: TGTGCCAGCAGTTTCCTGGACGCCAATCAGCCCCAGCATTTT.

CDR3 amino acids: CSVGMTGSGTTQYF. The CDR3 bases are TGCAGCGTCGGTATGACAGGGTCGGGAACGACCCAGTACTTC. The chain combines TRBV29-1 with TRBJ2-5; 7 positions match TRBD1. Per the germline V gene, CDR1 is SQVTM and CDR2 is ANQGSEA. The CDR3 consists of 14 residues. V lost 6 bases to trimming and J lost 7 bases; unmatched junction nucleotides: 14.

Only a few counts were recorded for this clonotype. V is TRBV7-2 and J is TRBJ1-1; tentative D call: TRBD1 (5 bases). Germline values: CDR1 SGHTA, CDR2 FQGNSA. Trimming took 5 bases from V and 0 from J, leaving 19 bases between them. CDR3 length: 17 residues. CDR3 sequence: CASSAHPRVVLNTEAFF. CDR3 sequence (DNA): TGTGCCAGCAGCGCCCACCCCAGGGTTGTGTTGAACACTGAAGCTTTCTTT.

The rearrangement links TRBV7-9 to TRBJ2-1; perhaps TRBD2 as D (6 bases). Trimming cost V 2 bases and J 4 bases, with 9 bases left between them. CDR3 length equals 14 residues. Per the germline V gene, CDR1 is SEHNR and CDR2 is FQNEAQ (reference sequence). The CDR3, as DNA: TGTGCCAGCAGCTTAACGGCGGGGTACAATGAGCAGTTCTTC. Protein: CASSLTAGYNEQFF. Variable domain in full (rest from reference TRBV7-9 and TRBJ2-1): DTGVSQNPRHKITKRGQNVTFRCDPISEHNRLYWYRQTLGQGPEFLTYFQNEAQLEKSRLLSDRFSAERPKGSFSTLEIQRTEQGDSAMYLCASSLTAGYNEQFFGPGTRLTVL.

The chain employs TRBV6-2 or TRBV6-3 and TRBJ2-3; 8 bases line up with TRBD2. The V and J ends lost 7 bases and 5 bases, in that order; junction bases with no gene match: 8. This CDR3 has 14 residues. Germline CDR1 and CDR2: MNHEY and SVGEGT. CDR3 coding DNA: TGTGCCAGCACCCGTAGCGGGAAGGGAGATACGCAGTATTTT. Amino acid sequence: CASTRSGKGDTQYF.

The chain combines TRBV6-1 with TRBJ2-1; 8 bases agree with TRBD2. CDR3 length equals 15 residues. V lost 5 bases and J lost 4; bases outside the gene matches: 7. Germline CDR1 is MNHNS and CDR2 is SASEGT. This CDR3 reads CASSTLPGGYNEQFF. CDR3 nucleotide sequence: TGTGCCAGCAGTACCCTCCCGGGGGGGTACAATGAGCAGTTCTTC.

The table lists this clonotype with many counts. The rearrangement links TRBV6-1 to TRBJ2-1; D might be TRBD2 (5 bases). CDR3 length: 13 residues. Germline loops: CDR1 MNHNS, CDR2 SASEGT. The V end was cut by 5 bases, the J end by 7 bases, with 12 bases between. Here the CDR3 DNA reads TGTGCCAGCAGTATGTTTCGGGGAAATGAGCAGTTCTTC. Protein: CASSMFRGNEQFF.

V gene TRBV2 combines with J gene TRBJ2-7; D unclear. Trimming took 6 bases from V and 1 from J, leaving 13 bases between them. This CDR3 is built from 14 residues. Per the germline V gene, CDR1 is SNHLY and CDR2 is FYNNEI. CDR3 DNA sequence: TGTGCCAGCAGAATGGGCAGCCAGTCCTACGAGCAGTACTTC. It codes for CASRMGSQSYEQYF.

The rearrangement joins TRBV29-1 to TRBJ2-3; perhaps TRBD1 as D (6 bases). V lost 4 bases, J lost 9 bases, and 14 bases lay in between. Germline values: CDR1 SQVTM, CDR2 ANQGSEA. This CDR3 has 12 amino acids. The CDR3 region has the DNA TGCAGCGTTGCCCCTGTTACAGGGACGCAGTATTTT. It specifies CSVAPVTGTQYF.

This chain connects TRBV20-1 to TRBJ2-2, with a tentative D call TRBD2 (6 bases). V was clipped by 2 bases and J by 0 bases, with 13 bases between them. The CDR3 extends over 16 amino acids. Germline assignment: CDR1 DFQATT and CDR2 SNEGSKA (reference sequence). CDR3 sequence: CSARHRLAPNTGELFF. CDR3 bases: TGCAGTGCTAGACATCGGCTAGCGCCGAACACCGGGGAGCTGTTTTTT.

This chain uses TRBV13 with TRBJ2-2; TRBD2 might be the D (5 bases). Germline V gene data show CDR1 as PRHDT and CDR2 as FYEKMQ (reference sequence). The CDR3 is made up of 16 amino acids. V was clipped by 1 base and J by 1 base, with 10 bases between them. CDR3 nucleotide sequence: TGTGCCAGCAGCTTAGAAGGACTGGTGAACACCGGGGAGCTGTTTTTT. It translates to CASSLEGLVNTGELFF.